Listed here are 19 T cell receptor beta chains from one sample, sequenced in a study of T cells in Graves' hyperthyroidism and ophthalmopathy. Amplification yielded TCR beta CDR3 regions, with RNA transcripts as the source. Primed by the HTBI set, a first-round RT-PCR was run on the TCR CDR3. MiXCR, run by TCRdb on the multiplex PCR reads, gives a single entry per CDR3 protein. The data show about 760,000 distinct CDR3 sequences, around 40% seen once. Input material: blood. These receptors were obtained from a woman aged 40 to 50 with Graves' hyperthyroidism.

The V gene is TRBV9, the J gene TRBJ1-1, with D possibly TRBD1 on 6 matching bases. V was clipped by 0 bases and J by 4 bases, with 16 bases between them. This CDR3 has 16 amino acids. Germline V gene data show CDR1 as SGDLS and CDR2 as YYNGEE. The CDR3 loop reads CASSVAFEGVGTEAFF. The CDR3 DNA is TGTGCCAGCAGCGTAGCTTTCGAGGGGGTCGGCACTGAAGCTTTCTTT.

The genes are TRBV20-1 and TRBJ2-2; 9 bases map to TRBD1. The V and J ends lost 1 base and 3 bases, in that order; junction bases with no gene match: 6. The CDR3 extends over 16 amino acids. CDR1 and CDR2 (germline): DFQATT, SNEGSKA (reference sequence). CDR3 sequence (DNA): TGCAGTGCTAGAGCGTACAGGGGGCTGGACACCGGGGAGCTGTTTTTT. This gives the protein CSARAYRGLDTGELFF.

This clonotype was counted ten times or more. CDR3 in amino acids: CASSEGVHEQYF. CDR3 nucleotide sequence: TGTGCCAGCAGTGAAGGGGTTCACGAGCAGTACTTC. The chain has TRBV2 and TRBJ2-7; D not resolved. There are 12 residues in the CDR3. The germline V gene encodes CDR1 SNHLY and CDR2 FYNNEI. Deletions cut 1 base from V and 5 bases from J, with 6 bases between.

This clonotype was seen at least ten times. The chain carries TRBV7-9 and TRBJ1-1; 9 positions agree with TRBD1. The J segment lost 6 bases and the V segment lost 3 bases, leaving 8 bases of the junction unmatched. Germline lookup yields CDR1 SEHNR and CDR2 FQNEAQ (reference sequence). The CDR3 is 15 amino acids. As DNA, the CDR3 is TGTGCCAGCAGCTTGACCGGGACAGGGCTTTCTGAAGCTTTCTTT. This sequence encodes CASSLTGTGLSEAFF.

CDR3 sequence reads: CASSWGALSNQPQHF. The CDR3 region has the DNA TGCGCCAGCAGCTGGGGGGCCCTTAGCAATCAGCCCCAGCATTTT. This rearrangement joins TRBV5-1 to TRBJ1-5; possible D gene TRBD1, 6 bases. This CDR3 comprises 15 residues. Germline CDR1 reads SGHRS; CDR2 reads YFSETQ. The V end was cut by 3 bases, the J end by 0 bases, with 10 bases between.

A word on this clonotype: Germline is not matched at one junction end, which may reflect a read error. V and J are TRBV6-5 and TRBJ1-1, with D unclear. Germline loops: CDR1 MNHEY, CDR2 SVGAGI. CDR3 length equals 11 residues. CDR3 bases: TGTGTCAGCAGTGGGGTCTCTGAAGCTTTCTTT. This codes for CVSSGVSEAFF.

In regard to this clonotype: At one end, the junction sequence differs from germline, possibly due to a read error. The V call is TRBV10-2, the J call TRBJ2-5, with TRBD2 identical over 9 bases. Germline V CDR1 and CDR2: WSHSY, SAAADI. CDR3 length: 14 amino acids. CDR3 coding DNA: TGTGCCAGCAGGATTAGCGGGGGCCAAGAGACCCCGTACTTC. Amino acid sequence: CASRISGGQETPYF.

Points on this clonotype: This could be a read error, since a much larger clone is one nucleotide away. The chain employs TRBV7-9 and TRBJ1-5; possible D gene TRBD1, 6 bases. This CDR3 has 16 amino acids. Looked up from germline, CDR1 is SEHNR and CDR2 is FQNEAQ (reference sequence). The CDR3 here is CASSLGDRSSDQPQHF. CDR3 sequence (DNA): TGTGCCAGCAGCTTAGGAGACAGGTCTAGCGATCAGCCCCAGCATTTT. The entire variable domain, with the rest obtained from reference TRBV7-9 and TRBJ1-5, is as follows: DTGVSQNPRHKITKRGQNVTFRCDPISEHNRLYWYRQTLGQGPEFLTYFQNEAQLEKSRLLSDRFSAERPKGSFSTLEIQRTEQGDSAMYLCASSLGDRSSDQPQHFGDGTRLSIL.

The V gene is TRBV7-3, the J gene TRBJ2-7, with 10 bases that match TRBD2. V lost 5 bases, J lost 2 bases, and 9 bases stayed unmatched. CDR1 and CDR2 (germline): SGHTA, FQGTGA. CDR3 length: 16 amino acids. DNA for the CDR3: TGTGCCAGCAGCCCACACGGACTAGCGGAGACCTACGAGCAGTACTTC. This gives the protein CASSPHGLAETYEQYF.

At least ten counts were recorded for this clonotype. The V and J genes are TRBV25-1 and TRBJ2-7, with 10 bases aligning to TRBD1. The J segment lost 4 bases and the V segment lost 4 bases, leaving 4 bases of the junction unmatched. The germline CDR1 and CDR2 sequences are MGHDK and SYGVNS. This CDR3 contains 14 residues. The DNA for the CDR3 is TGTGCCAGCAGTGTAGGACAGGGGGGGTACGAGCAGTACTTC. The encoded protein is CASSVGQGGYEQYF.

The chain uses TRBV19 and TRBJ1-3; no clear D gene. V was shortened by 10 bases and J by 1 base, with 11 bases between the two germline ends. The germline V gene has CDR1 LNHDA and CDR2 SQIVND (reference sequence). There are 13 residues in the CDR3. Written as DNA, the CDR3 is TGTGCCACCCAGCGGAAATCTGGAAACACCATATATTTT. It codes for CATQRKSGNTIYF.

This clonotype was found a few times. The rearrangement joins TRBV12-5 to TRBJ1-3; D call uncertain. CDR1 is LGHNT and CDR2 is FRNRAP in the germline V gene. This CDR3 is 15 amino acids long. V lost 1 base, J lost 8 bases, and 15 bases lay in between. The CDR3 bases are TGTGCTAGTGGTTTGGCTGCAGCTGGACTACACACCATATATTTT. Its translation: CASGLAAAGLHTIYF.

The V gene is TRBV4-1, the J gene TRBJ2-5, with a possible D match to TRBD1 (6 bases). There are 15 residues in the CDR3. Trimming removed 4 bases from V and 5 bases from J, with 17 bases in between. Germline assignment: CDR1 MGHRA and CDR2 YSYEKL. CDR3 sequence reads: CASSPLNTGKETQYF. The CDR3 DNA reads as TGCGCCAGCAGCCCACTGAATACAGGGAAGGAGACCCAGTACTTC.

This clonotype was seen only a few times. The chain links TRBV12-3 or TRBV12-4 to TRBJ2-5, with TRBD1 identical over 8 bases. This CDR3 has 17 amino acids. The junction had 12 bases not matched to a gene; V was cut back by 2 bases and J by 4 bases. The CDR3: CASSLTWTGRNRETQYF. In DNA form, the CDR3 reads TGTGCCAGCAGTTTAACCTGGACAGGGAGGAATAGAGAGACCCAGTACTTC.

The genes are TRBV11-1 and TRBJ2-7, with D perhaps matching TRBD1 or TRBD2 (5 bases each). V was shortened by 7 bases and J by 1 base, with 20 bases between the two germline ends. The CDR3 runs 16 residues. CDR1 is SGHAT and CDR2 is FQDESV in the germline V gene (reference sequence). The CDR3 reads CASKRLGRVASYEQYF. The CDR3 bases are TGTGCCAGCAAGAGGTTGGGGCGGGTCGCGTCCTACGAGCAGTACTTC. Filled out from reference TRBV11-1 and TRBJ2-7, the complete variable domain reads EAEVAQSPRYKITEKSQAVAFWCDPISGHATLYWYRQILGQGPELLVQFQDESVVDDSQLPKDRFSAERLKGVDSTLKIQPAELGDSAMYLCASKRLGRVASYEQYFGPGTRLTVT.

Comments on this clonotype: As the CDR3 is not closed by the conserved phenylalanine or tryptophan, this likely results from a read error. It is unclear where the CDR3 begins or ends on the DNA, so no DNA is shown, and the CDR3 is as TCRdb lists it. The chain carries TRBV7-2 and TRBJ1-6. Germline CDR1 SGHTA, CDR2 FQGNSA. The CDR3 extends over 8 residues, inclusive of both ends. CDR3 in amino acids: CASSYRLA.

The CDR3 here is CASSNGGGAYNEQYF. Here the CDR3 DNA reads TGTGCCAGCAGTAATGGGGGGGGGGCTTACAATGAGCAGTACTTC. The genes are TRBV7-2 and TRBJ2-7; weak D call: TRBD2 (7 bases). Trimming took 6 bases from V and 7 from J, leaving 22 bases between them. The CDR3 totals 15 residues. The germline CDR1 and CDR2 sequences are SGHTA and FQGNSA.

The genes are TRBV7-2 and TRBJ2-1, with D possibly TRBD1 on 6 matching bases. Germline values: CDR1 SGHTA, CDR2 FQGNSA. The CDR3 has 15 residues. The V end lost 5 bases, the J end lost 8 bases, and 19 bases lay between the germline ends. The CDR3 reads CASSRESRGSYEQFF. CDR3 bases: TGTGCCAGCAGCCGAGAGAGCAGGGGATCTTATGAGCAGTTCTTC.

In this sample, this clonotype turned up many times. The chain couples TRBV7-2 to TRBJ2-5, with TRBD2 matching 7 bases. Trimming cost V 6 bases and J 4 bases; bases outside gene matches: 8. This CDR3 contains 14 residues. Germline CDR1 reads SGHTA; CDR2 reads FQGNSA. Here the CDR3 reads CASRSGRTGETQYF. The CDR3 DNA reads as TGTGCCAGCAGGTCCGGGAGGACGGGAGAGACCCAGTACTTC. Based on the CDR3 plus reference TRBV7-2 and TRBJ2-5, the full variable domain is GAGVSQSPSNKVTEKGKDVELRCDPISGHTALYWYRQSLGQGLEFLIYFQGNSAPDKSGLPSDRFSAERTGGSVSTLTIQRTQQEDSAVYLCASRSGRTGETQYFGPGTRLLVL.